The 9 T cell receptor beta chains in this list originate from one sample, sequenced in a study of cytomegalovirus exposure and HLA in healthy donors. The PCR had 60 Vbeta and 13 Jbeta primers. Clones were read by immunoSEQ multiplex PCR, and TCRdb kept only the in-frame ones, dropping some. Of 150,000 to 200,000 clones in the sample, around 76% are singletons; the top ten hold 2% to 2.5%. Sequenced: PBMCs. Receptors were obtained from a woman in her twenties or thirties in good health and CMV-seropositive.

V gene TRBV15 combines with J gene TRBJ1-1; D not resolved. The CDR3 covers 13 residues. CDR1 and CDR2 (germline): LNHNV, YYDKDF (reference sequence). The V end was cut by 1 base, the J end by 1 base, with 4 bases between. The DNA of the CDR3 is TGTGCCACCAGCAGAGCCGGGAACACTGAAGCTTTCTTT. Translating it yields CATSRAGNTEAFF.

V gene TRBV7-9 combines with J gene TRBJ2-1, with D possibly being TRBD2 (6 bases). The CDR3 has 17 residues. From germline, CDR1 is SEHNR and CDR2 FQNEAQ (reference sequence). Trimming took off 6 bases at V and 3 bases at J, with 21 bases between the two ends. CDR3 residues: CASSSTRDRTNYNEQFF. CDR3 DNA sequence: TGTGCCAGCAGTTCCACGCGGGACCGCACCAACTACAATGAGCAGTTCTTC.

J is TRBJ1-1 and V is TRBV6-6; TRBD1 matches 8 bases. The CDR3 sequence is 14 residues long. CDR1 is MNHNY, CDR2 SVGAGI, per germline (reference sequence). Trimming removed 8 bases from V and 1 base from J; junction bases left unmatched: 6. Here the CDR3 reads CASWFTGGNTEAFF. For the CDR3, the DNA is TGTGCCAGCTGGTTTACAGGGGGGAACACTGAAGCTTTCTTT.

The chain employs TRBV5-1 and TRBJ2-1; a possible D gene is TRBD2 (6 bases). V lost 4 bases, J lost 5 bases, and 16 bases lay in between. Germline values: CDR1 SGHRS, CDR2 YFSETQ. This CDR3 comprises 15 residues. CDR3 sequence: CASSDGTPRNNEQFF. In nucleotides, the CDR3 is TGCGCCAGCAGCGACGGGACTCCCCGGAACAATGAGCAGTTCTTC.

The chain is built from TRBV15 and TRBJ2-5; TRBD2 might be the D (6 bases). The CDR3 runs 16 residues. Germline V gives CDR1 LNHNV, CDR2 YYDKDF (reference sequence). V lost 0 bases and J lost 4, with 15 bases in between. CDR3 sequence reads: CATSREGGVGGETQYF. CDR3 sequence (DNA): TGTGCCACCAGCAGAGAGGGAGGCGTAGGTGGAGAGACCCAGTACTTC.

The CDR3 loop is CASRYRDRAPGYTF. Here the CDR3 DNA reads TGTGCCAGCAGATACCGGGACAGGGCCCCTGGCTACACCTTC. This chain links TRBV11-2 with TRBJ1-2; TRBD1 aligns across 9 bases. CDR1 SGHAT and CDR2 FQNNGV come from the germline V gene. The CDR3 sequence is 14 residues long. V trimming: 6 bases; J trimming: 7 bases; junction bases outside the gene matches: 9.

The chain has TRBV19 and TRBJ2-1; 10 nucleotides agree with TRBD2. Germline-derived CDR1 and CDR2 are LNHDA and SQIVND (reference sequence). The CDR3 is 16 residues long. V dropped 6 bases and J dropped 6; count of bases not matched to a gene: 11. The CDR3: CASRYKAGGHFNEQFF. Written as DNA, the CDR3 is TGTGCCAGTAGATACAAAGCGGGAGGGCATTTCAATGAGCAGTTCTTC.

CDR3 DNA sequence: TGTGCCAGCAGCAACACAGGGGGCATAGGGAACATTCAGTACTTC. This encodes CASSNTGGIGNIQYF. The rearrangement uses TRBV7-2 and TRBJ2-4, with 9 bases lining up with TRBD1. Trimming took 5 bases from V and 7 from J; bases not matched to a gene: 9. The germline V gene has CDR1 SGHTA and CDR2 FQGNSA. The CDR3 totals 15 residues.

The chain carries TRBV10-3 and TRBJ1-2; D call uncertain. Germline CDR1 and CDR2: ENHRY and SYGVKD. V was cut by 8 bases and J by 4 bases, with 14 bases left in between. This CDR3 is built from 13 residues. The CDR3 loop reads CAIFGGFGYGYTF. The CDR3 DNA sequence: TGTGCCATCTTCGGAGGGTTTGGCTATGGCTACACCTTC.